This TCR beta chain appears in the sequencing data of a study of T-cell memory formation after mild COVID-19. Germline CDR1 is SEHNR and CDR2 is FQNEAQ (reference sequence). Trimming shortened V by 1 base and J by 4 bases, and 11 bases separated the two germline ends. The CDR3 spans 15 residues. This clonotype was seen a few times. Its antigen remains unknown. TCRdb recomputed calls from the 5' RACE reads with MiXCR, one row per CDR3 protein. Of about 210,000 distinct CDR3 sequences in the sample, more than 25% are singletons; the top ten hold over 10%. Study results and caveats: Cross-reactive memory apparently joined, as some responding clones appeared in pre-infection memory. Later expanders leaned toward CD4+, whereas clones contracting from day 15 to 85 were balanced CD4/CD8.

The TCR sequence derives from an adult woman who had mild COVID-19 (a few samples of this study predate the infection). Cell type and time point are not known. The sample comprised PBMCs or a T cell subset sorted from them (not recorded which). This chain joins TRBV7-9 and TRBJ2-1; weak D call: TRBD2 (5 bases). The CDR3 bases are TGTGCCAGCAGCTTAGTGTCGGGAATGTACAATGAGCAGTTCTTC. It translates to CASSLVSGMYNEQFF.